What follows are 23 T cell receptor beta chains derived from one specimen sequenced in a study of blood T cell repertoires in COVID-19. Sequenced by immunoSEQ multiplex PCR; TCRdb stores in-frame clones only, minus some. The sample includes about 240,000 clones, about 86% of them seen just once. The sequenced sample was PBMCs or T cells enriched from blood (not recorded which). The receptors come from a woman in her forties with acute COVID-19.

The rearrangement joins TRBV29-1 to TRBJ1-2; TRBD1 matches 7 bases. The CDR3 runs 17 residues. The V segment lost 1 base and the J segment 2 bases; nucleotides outside the gene matches: 13. Germline V gives CDR1 SQVTM, CDR2 ANQGSEA. The CDR3 protein is CSVEAKAYRGNNYGYTF. The CDR3 DNA reads TGCAGCGTTGAAGCGAAAGCCTACAGGGGAAACAACTATGGCTACACCTTC.

The chain recombines TRBV7-2 with TRBJ2-7; TRBD2 matches at 10 bases. The CDR3 contains 17 residues. CDR1 is SGHTA, CDR2 FQGNSA, per germline. J was trimmed by 5 bases and V by 0 bases; bases with no gene match: 10. CDR3 in amino acids: CASSLASGLAGVNEQYF. The DNA of the CDR3 is TGTGCCAGCAGCTTAGCGTCGGGGCTAGCGGGAGTCAACGAGCAGTACTTC.

The chain joins TRBV14 to TRBJ1-1; 8 positions agree with TRBD1. Germline CDR1 SGHDN, CDR2 FVKESK. V trimming: 1 base; J trimming: 1 base; junction bases outside the gene matches: 2. CDR3 size: 15 residues. The CDR3 region has the DNA TGTGCCAGCAGCCAAGTAGGACAGGGGAACACTGAAGCTTTCTTT. Translated, it gives CASSQVGQGNTEAFF.

The V call is TRBV12-5, the J call TRBJ1-1; 7 nucleotides line up with TRBD1. Looked up from germline, CDR1 is LGHNT and CDR2 is FRNRAP. The V segment lost 5 bases and the J segment 2 bases; nucleotides outside the gene matches: 2. The CDR3 loop spans 13 amino acids. This chain's CDR3 is CASGRDRNTEAFF. The CDR3 bases are TGTGCTAGTGGTCGGGACAGAAACACTGAAGCTTTCTTT.

This clone has only a few counts. This chain uses TRBV11-2 with TRBJ2-7; D not resolved. Germline values: CDR1 SGHAT, CDR2 FQNNGV. The CDR3 sequence is 11 residues long. The germline V and J ends were trimmed by 6 bases and 2 bases, with 5 bases remaining between them. The CDR3 reads CASRSAYEQYF. CDR3 DNA: TGTGCCAGCAGATCGGCCTACGAGCAGTACTTC.

This clone came up once. The rearrangement links TRBV30 to TRBJ2-1, with TRBD2 identical over 10 bases. V trimming: 7 bases; J trimming: 4 bases; junction bases outside the gene matches: 4. Per germline, CDR1 GTSNPN and CDR2 SVGIG (reference sequence). This CDR3 region has 13 residues. CDR3 sequence (DNA): TGTGCCTTGAAGCGGGAGGGGTACAATGAGCAGTTCTTC. Residues: CALKREGYNEQFF.

The chain employs TRBV6-5 and TRBJ1-4, with D perhaps matching TRBD1 (5 bases). V shed 5 bases and J shed 6 bases, with 16 bases lying between them. CDR3 length: 15 residues. Germline V CDR1 and CDR2: MNHEY, SVGAGI. The CDR3 is CASSPPFRGDEKLFF. The CDR3 region has the DNA TGTGCCAGCAGTCCCCCTTTCCGGGGGGATGAAAAACTGTTTTTT.

The V gene is TRBV12-5, the J gene TRBJ1-2, with D possibly matching TRBD1 (5 bases). The CDR3 consists of 17 residues. CDR1 and CDR2 from the germline V gene are LGHNT and FRNRAP. V lost 0 bases to trimming and J lost 2 bases, with 16 bases between them. CDR3 nucleotide sequence: TGTGCTAGTGGTTTGGTAGGTTGGGGGGGTGAGAACTATGGCTACACCTTC. It yields the protein CASGLVGWGGENYGYTF.

The chain combines TRBV6-1 with TRBJ1-5; D not certain. Germline-derived CDR1 and CDR2 are MNHNS and SASEGT. This CDR3 has 16 residues. The V gene lost 4 bases and the J gene lost 0 bases, with 13 bases spanning the gap. CDR3 region: CASSAHGLDSNQPQHF. The CDR3 coding sequence is TGTGCCAGCAGTGCGCACGGGTTGGATAGCAATCAGCCCCAGCATTTT.

The chain combines TRBV10-3 with TRBJ1-2; 8 bases are a match to TRBD1. V shed 8 bases and J 6 bases; nucleotides not matched to a gene: 14. This CDR3 has 15 amino acids. Germline CDR1 reads ENHRY; CDR2 reads SYGVKD. The chain's CDR3 is CAIVASHQGADGYTF. The CDR3 nucleotides are TGTGCCATCGTCGCCTCCCACCAGGGGGCGGATGGCTACACCTTC.

CDR3 residues: CASSFGGKNVYGYTF. The CDR3 DNA sequence: TGTGCCAGCAGTTTTGGGGGGAAAAATGTCTATGGCTACACCTTC. The chain joins TRBV27 to TRBJ1-2, with a weak D call TRBD1 (5 bases). CDR1 and CDR2 from the germline V gene are MNHEY and SMNVEV (reference sequence). This CDR3 is built from 15 residues. Trimming took off 3 bases at V and 4 bases at J, with 15 bases between the two ends.

This rearrangement joins TRBV11-2 to TRBJ2-7; 14 bases line up with TRBD2. This CDR3 is built from 14 residues. Trimming took 4 bases from V and 5 from J; bases not matched to a gene: 1. CDR1 is SGHAT, CDR2 FQNNGV, per germline. The CDR3: CASSWGLAGDEQYF. In nucleotides, the CDR3 is TGTGCCAGCAGCTGGGGACTAGCGGGAGACGAGCAGTACTTC.

The gene calls are TRBV6-6 and TRBJ2-7; no reliable D call. Germline CDR1 is MNHNY and CDR2 is SVGAGI (reference sequence). The V gene lost 2 bases and the J gene lost 7 bases, with 6 bases spanning the gap. The CDR3 is 11 residues long. For the CDR3, the DNA is TGTGCCAGCAGTTACGAAGCGGAGCAGTACTTC. Residues: CASSYEAEQYF.

This clone was recorded once. J is TRBJ1-4 and V is TRBV29-1; no clear D gene. V was clipped by 4 bases and J by 0 bases, with 9 bases between them. This CDR3 comprises 14 residues. CDR1 SQVTM and CDR2 ANQGSEA come from the germline V gene. This chain's CDR3 is CSVGDRTTNEKLFF. The CDR3, as DNA: TGCAGCGTTGGAGACCGTACAACTAATGAAAAACTGTTTTTT.

The genes are TRBV5-1 and TRBJ2-1, with TRBD2 matching over 7 bases. The J segment lost 4 bases and the V segment lost 4 bases, leaving 14 bases of the junction unmatched. CDR1 SGHRS and CDR2 YFSETQ come from the germline V gene. The CDR3 runs 17 residues. CDR3 amino acids: CASSQLSPGLPYNEQFF. CDR3 DNA sequence: TGCGCCAGCAGCCAACTTTCCCCGGGACTACCATACAATGAGCAGTTCTTC.

The V gene is TRBV10-3, the J gene TRBJ1-2; 7 nucleotides agree with TRBD1. The germline V gene encodes CDR1 ENHRY and CDR2 SYGVKD. With V trimmed by 11 bases and J by 0 bases, 6 bases remained unmatched. This CDR3 spans 13 amino acids. The CDR3 here is CASRQGTNYGYTF. As DNA, the CDR3 is TGTGCCTCCCGACAGGGTACTAACTATGGCTACACCTTC.

This clone was seen just once. The V gene is TRBV11-2, the J gene TRBJ2-1; 8 nucleotides agree with TRBD2. Germline V gene sequence: CDR1 SGHAT, CDR2 FQNNGV. This CDR3 contains 16 residues. V lost 1 base and J lost 8; bases outside the gene matches: 10. In DNA form, the CDR3 reads TGTGCCAGCAGCTTAGCTAGCGTGGGCGGGAGGTATGAGCAGTTCTTC. Encoded protein: CASSLASVGGRYEQFF.

CDR3 sequence reads: CASSTRTVSYEQYF. For the CDR3, the DNA is TGTGCCAGCAGTACTAGGACTGTCTCCTACGAGCAGTACTTC. The rearrangement uses TRBV7-2 and TRBJ2-7; a weak D match, TRBD2 (5 bases). V was clipped by 6 bases and J by 0 bases, with 12 bases between them. The CDR3 loop spans 14 amino acids. Per the germline V gene, CDR1 is SGHTA and CDR2 is FQGNSA.

This rearrangement joins TRBV6-5 to TRBJ1-6; a weak D match, TRBD1 (6 bases). The V and J ends lost 6 bases and 5 bases respectively, with 14 bases between them. The CDR3 runs 15 residues. From germline, CDR1 is MNHEY and CDR2 SVGAGI. The CDR3 loop is CASSQIGGDNSPLHF. The CDR3 DNA reads as TGTGCCAGCAGCCAAATAGGGGGGGATAATTCACCCCTCCACTTT.

The chain combines TRBV7-2 with TRBJ1-5; D is unclear. CDR1 SGHTA and CDR2 FQGNSA come from the germline V gene. There are 12 residues in the CDR3. V gave up 1 base and J gave up 11 bases, with 9 bases separating them. CDR3 residues: CASSLVHSAQHF. As DNA, the CDR3 is TGTGCCAGCAGCTTAGTCCACTCGGCCCAGCATTTT. The full variable domain, its missing parts supplied by reference TRBV7-2 and TRBJ1-5, is GAGVSQSPSNKVTEKGKDVELRCDPISGHTALYWYRQSLGQGLEFLIYFQGNSAPDKSGLPSDRFSAERTGGSVSTLTIQRTQQEDSAVYLCASSLVHSAQHFGDGTRLSIL.

This chain connects TRBV5-1 to TRBJ2-1; 15 nucleotides line up with TRBD2. The CDR3 has 14 residues. The V and J ends lost 4 bases and 11 bases, in that order; junction bases with no gene match: 4. Germline CDR1 SGHRS, CDR2 YFSETQ. In nucleotides, the CDR3 is TGCGCCAGCAGCGCCGGGACTAGCGGGAGGAAGCAGTTCTTC. This translates into CASSAGTSGRKQFF.

This clone was seen only a few times. The gene calls are TRBV19 and TRBJ2-1; D is undetermined. Germline loops: CDR1 LNHDA, CDR2 SQIVND (reference sequence). The CDR3 loop spans 11 amino acids. V lost 3 bases to trimming and J lost 7 bases, with 4 bases between them. The CDR3 is CASSIQNEQFF. The CDR3 nucleotides read TGTGCCAGTAGTATCCAGAATGAGCAGTTCTTC. Drawing the rest from reference TRBV19 and TRBJ2-1, the complete variable domain is DGGITQSPKYLFRKEGQNVTLSCEQNLNHDAMYWYRQDPGQGLRLIYYSQIVNDFQKGDIAEGYSVSREKKESFPLTVTSAQKNPTAFYLCASSIQNEQFFGPGTRLTVL.

J is TRBJ2-3 and V is TRBV6-5; no clear D gene. Germline V gives CDR1 MNHEY, CDR2 SVGAGI. V was cut by 5 bases and J by 3 bases, with 15 bases left in between. The CDR3 covers 15 residues. CDR3 region: CASSNDLEGTDTQYF. The CDR3 DNA reads TGTGCCAGCAGTAACGACCTAGAAGGTACAGATACGCAGTATTTT.